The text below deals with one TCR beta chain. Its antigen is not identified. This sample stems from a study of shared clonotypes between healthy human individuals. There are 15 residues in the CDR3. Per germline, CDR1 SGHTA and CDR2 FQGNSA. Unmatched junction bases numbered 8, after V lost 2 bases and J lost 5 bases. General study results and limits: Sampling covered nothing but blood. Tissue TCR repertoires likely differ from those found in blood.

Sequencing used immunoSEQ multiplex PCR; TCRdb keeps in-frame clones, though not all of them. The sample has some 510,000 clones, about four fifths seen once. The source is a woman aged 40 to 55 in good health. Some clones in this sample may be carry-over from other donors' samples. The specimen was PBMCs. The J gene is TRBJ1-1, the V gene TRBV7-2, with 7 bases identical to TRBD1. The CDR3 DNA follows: TGTGCCAGCAGCTTACAGGGGGTATCGAAAACTGAAGCTTTCTTT. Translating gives CASSLQGVSKTEAFF.